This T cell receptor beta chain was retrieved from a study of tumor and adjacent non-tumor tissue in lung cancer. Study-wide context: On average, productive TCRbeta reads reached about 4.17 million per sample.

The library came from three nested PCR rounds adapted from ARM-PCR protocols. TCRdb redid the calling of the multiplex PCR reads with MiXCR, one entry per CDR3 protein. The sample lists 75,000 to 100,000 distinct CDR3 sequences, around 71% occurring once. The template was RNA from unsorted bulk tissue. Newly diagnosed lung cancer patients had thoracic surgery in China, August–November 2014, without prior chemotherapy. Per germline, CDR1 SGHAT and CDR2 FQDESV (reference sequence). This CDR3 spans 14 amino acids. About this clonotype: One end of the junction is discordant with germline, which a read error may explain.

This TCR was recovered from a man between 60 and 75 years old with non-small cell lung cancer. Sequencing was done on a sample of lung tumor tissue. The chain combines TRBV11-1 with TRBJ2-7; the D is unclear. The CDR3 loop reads CPSSFPGGAHEQYF. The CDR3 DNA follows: TGTCCCAGCAGTTTTCCCGGCGGCGCCCACGAGCAGTACTTC.